This T cell receptor (beta chain) was sequenced for a study of T cell responses to AZD1222 COVID-19 vaccine. Turning to the study itself: Second-dose intervals near 4 or 12 weeks were combined. Findings of the study overall: The reported proportion of spike-specific TCRs targeting unmutated variant regions was nearly half. The donor group comprised mostly white British people and more females; the analysis possibly underestimated clonal diversity. Repertoires were collected only later (after the peak T cell response had occurred).

Clones were read by immunoSEQ multiplex PCR, and TCRdb kept only the in-frame ones, dropping some. The sample contains under 200,000 clones, approximately 91% of which appear only once. The V end lost 6 bases, the J end lost 2 bases, and 11 bases lay between the germline ends. The CDR3 is 13 residues long. About this clone itself: Its cognate antigen is unknown.

The specimen comprised peripheral blood, sampled on day 0 of AZD1222 vaccination. The receptor comes from an adult in good health. The rearrangement uses TRBV12-3 or TRBV12-4 and TRBJ2-7; TRBD1 might be the D (6 bases). CDR3: CASSRDTAYEQYF. For the CDR3, the DNA is TGTGCCAGCAGCCGGGACACAGCCTACGAGCAGTACTTC.